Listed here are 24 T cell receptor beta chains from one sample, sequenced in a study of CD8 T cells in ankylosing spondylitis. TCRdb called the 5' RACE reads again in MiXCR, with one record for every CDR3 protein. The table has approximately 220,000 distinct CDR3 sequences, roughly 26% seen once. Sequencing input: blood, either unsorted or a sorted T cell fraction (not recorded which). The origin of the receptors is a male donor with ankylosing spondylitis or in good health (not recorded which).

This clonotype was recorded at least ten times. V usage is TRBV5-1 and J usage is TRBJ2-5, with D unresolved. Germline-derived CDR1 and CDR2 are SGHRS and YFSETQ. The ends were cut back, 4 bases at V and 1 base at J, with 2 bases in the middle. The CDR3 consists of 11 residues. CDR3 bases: TGCGCCAGCAGCATCCAAGAGACCCAGTACTTC. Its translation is CASSIQETQYF. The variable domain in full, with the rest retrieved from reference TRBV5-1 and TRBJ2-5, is KAGVTQTPRYLIKTRGQQVTLSCSPISGHRSVSWYQQTPGQGLQFLFEYFSETQRNKGNFPGRFSGRQFSNSRSEMNVSTLELGDSALYLCASSIQETQYFGPGTRLLVL.

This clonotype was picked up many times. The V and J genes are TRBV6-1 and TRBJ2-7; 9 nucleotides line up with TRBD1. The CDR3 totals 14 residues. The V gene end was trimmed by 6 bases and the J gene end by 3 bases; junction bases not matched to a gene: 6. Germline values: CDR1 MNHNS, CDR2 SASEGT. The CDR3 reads CASRDGTGNYEQYF. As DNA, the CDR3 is TGTGCCAGCAGGGACGGGACAGGGAACTACGAGCAGTACTTC.

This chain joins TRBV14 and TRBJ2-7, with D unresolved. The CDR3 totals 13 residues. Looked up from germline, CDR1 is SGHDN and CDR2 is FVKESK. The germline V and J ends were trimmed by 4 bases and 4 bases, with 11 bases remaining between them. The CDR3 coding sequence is TGTGCCAGCAGCCTTAATAGCAAATACGAGCAGTACTTC. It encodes CASSLNSKYEQYF.

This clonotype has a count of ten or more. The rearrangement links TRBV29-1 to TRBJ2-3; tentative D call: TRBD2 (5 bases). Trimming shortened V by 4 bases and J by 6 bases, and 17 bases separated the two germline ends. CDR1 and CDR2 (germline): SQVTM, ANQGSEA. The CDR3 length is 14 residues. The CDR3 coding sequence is TGCAGCGTTGGTAAGCGGCTGCAGATCGATACGCAGTATTTT. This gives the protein CSVGKRLQIDTQYF.

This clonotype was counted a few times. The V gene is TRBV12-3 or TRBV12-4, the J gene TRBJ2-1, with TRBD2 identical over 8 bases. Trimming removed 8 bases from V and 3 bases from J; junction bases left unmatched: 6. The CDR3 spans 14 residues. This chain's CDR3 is CASLPSGLYNEQFF. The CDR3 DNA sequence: TGTGCCAGCCTTCCTAGCGGGCTCTACAATGAGCAGTTCTTC.

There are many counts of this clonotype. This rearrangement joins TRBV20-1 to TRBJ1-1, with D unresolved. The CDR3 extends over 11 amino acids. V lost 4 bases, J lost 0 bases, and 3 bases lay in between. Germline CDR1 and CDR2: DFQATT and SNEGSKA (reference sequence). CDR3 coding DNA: TGCAGTGCTAAGCTGAACACTGAAGCTTTCTTT. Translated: CSAKLNTEAFF.

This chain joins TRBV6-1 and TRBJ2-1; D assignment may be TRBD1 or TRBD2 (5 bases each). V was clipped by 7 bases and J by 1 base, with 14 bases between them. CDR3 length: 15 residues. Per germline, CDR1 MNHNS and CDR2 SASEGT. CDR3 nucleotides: TGTGCCAGCAAGGCCGGGACGGGTTCCTACAATGAGCAGTTCTTC. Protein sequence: CASKAGTGSYNEQFF.

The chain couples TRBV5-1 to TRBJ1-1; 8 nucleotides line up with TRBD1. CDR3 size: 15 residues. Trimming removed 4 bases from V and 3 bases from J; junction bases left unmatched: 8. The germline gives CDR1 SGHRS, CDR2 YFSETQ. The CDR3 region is CASSPWTGPDTEAFF. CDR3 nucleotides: TGCGCCAGCAGCCCCTGGACAGGGCCGGACACTGAAGCTTTCTTT.

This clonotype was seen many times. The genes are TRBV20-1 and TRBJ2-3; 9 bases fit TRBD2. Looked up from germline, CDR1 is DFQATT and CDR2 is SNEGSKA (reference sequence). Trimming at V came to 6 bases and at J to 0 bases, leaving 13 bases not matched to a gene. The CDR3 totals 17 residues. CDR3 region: CSAVPRRGRGSTDTQYF. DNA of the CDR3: TGCAGTGCGGTTCCTCGTCGCGGGAGGGGGAGCACAGATACGCAGTATTTT.

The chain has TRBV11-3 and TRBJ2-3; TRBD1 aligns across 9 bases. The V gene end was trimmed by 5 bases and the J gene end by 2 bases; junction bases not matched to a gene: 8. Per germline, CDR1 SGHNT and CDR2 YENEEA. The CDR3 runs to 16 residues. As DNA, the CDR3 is TGTGCCAGCAGCCACACCGGGACAGGGATCACAGATACGCAGTATTTT. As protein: CASSHTGTGITDTQYF.

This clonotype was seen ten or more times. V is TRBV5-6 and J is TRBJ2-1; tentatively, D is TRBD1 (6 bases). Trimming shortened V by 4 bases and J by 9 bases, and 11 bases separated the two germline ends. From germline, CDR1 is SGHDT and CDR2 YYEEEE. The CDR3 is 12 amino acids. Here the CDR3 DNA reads TGTGCCAGCAGCGTAGGACAGCCTGAGCAGTTCTTC. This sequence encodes CASSVGQPEQFF.

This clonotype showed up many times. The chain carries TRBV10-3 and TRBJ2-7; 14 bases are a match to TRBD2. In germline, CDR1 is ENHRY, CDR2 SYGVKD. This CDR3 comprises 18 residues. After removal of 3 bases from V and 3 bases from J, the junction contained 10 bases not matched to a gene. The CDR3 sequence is CAISDAGTSGRNRYEQYF. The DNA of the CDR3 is TGTGCCATCAGTGACGCCGGGACTAGCGGGAGAAATCGCTACGAGCAGTACTTC.

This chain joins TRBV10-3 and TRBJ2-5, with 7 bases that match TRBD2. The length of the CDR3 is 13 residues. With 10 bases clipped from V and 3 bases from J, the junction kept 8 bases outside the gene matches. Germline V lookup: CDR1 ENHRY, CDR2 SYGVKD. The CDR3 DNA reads TGTGCCACCCTGGGAGGGGCGGAAGAGACCCAGTACTTC. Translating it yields CATLGGAEETQYF.

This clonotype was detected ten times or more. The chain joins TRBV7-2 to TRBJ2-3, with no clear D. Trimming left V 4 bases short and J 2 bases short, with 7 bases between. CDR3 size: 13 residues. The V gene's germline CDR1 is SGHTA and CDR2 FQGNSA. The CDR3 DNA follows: TGTGCCAGCAGCTCTGCTGTCACAGATACGCAGTATTTT. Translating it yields CASSSAVTDTQYF.

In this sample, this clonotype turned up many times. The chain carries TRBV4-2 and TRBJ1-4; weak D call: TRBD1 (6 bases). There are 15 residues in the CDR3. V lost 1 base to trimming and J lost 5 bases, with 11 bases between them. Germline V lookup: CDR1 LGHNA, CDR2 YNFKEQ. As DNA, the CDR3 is TGTGCCAGCAGCCAAGCTGGACAGAGCAATGAAAAACTGTTTTTT. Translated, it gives CASSQAGQSNEKLFF.

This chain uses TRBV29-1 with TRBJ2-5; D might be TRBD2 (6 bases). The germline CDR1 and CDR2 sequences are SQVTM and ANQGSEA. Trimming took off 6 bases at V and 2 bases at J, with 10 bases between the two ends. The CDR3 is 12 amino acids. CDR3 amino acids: CSVSGAQETQYF. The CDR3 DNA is TGCAGCGTCTCGGGAGCTCAAGAGACCCAGTACTTC.

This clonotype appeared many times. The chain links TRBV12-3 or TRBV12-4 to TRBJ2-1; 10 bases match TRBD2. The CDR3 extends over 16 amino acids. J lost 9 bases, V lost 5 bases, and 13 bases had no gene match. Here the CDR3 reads CASSPLGASGSTEQFF. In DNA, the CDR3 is TGTGCCAGCAGTCCCCTCGGGGCTAGCGGGAGCACTGAGCAGTTCTTC.

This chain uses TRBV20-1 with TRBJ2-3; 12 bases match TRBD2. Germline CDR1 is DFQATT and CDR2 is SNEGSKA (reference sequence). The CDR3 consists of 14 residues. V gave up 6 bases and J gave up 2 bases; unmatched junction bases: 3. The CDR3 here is CSARLAGVTDTQYF. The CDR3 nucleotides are TGCAGTGCCAGACTAGCGGGAGTCACAGATACGCAGTATTTT.

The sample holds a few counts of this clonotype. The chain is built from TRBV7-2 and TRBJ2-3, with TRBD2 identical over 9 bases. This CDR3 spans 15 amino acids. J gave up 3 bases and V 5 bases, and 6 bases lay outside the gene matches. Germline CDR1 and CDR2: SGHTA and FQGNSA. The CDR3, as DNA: TGTGCCAGCAGCCTGACTAGCGGAAGAACAGATACGCAGTATTTT. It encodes CASSLTSGRTDTQYF. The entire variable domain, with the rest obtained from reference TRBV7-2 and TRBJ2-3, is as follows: GAGVSQSPSNKVTEKGKDVELRCDPISGHTALYWYRQSLGQGLEFLIYFQGNSAPDKSGLPSDRFSAERTGGSVSTLTIQRTQQEDSAVYLCASSLTSGRTDTQYFGPGTRLTVL.

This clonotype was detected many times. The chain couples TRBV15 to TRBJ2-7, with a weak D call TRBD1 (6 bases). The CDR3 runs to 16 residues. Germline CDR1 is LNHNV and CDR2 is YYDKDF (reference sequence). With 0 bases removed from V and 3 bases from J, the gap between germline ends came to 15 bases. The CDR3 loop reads CATSRERTAMGYEQYF. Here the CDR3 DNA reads TGTGCCACCAGCAGAGAAAGGACAGCCATGGGCTACGAGCAGTACTTC.

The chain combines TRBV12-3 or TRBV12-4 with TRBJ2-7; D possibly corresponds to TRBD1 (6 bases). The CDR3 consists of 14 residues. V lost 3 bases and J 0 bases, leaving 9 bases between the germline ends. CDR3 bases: TGTGCCAGCAGTTTTCAGGGGATCTCCTACGAGCAGTACTTC. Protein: CASSFQGISYEQYF.

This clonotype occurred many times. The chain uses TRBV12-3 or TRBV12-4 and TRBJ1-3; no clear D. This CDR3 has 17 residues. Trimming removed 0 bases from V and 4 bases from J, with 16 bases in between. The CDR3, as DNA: TGTGCCAGCAGTTTAGCCGCGGCGACCCACAGAGGAAACACCATATATTTT. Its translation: CASSLAAATHRGNTIYF.

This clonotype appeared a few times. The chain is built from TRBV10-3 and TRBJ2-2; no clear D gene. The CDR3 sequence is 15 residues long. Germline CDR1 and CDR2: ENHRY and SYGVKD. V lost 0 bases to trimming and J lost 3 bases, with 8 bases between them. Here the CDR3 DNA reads TGTGCCATCAGTGAGTCGGGGTCGGACACCGGGGAGCTGTTTTTT. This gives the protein CAISESGSDTGELFF.

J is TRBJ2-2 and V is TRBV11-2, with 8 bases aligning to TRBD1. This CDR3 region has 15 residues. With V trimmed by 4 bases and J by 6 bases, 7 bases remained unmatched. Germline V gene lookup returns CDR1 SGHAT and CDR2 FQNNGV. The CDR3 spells CASSSIGQGAGELFF. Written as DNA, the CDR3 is TGTGCCAGCAGCTCGATCGGACAGGGCGCCGGGGAGCTGTTTTTT.